This TCR beta chain was obtained from a study of T cells in Graves' hyperthyroidism and ophthalmopathy. Findings and limits, study-wide: Most clonotypes expanded in thyroid above 0.001 were likewise present in blood.

The CDR3 is 15 residues long. If no ophthalmopathy progression occurred within 18 months, Graves' hyperthyroidism was stable. Aged 18 to 65, the patients had hyperthyroidism that was newly diagnosed and had lasted under 2 months. Exclusion criteria comprised uncontrolled infection, other autoimmune disease, pregnancy or lactation. Worth noting for this clonotype: The target antigen is unknown. One end of the junction is discordant with germline, which a read error may explain.

Template material for amplifying TCR beta CDR3 regions consisted of RNA transcripts. The study used the HTBI primer set for a first-round RT-PCR of the TCR CDR3. TCRdb re-analysed the multiplex PCR reads in MiXCR, keeping a single row per CDR3 protein. Found here are under 700,000 distinct CDR3 sequences, around 15% of them singletons; the top ten hold roughly 18%. The sample was blood. The TCR comes from a woman aged 18-29 years with Graves' hyperthyroidism. The chain has TRBV12-3 or TRBV12-4 and TRBJ2-5, with a weak D call TRBD2 (6 bases). Written as DNA, the CDR3 is TGTGCCAGCAGTCCAACCCATAGCGGCCAAGAGACCCGGTACTTC. Its translation: CASSPTHSGQETRYF.